This record concerns one T cell receptor beta chain sequence. There are 15 residues in the CDR3. Looked up from germline, CDR1 is SGDLS and CDR2 is YYNGEE. Trimming cost V 1 base and J 3 bases, with 12 bases left between them. Sequencing was performed with immunoSEQ multiplex PCR; in TCRdb, only in-frame clones are kept and a portion is missing. This table holds about 690,000 clones, less than 95% found once. The source of the sample is a study of shared clonotypes between healthy human individuals. The source material was memory CD8+ T cells from PBMCs. Stated subset: CD45RO+ cells pooled with CCR7-negative TemRA cells. The receptor was isolated from a young man in good health. Some clones in this sample may be carry-over from other donors' samples. The rearrangement joins TRBV9 to TRBJ2-3; the D is unclear. CDR3 residues: CASSVSGESTDTQYF. Written as DNA, the CDR3 is TGTGCCAGCAGCGTATCTGGAGAGTCTACAGATACGCAGTATTTT.